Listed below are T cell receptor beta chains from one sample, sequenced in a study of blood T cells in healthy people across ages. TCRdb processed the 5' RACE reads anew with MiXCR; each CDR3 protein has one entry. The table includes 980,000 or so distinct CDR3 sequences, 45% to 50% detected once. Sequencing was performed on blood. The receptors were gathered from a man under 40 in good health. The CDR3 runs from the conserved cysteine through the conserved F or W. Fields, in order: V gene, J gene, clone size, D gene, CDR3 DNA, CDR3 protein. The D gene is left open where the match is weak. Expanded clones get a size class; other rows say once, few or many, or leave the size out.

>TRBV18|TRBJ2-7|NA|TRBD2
TGTGCCAGCTCAATCCCGCGGGCTAGCGGGTACTACGAGCAGTACTTC
CASSIPRASGYYEQYF
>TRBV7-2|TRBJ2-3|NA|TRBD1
TGTGCCGGCAGCTTAGTGCAGGGGGCGGCTACGCAGTATTTT
CAGSLVQGAATQYF
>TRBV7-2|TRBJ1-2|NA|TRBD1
TGTGCCAGCAGCGAGAGCCTTACAGGGGGCCTTGGCTACACCTTC
CASSESLTGGLGYTF
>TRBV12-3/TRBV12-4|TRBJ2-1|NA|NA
TGTGCCAGCCGACGACCCGGGACGGCCTACAATGAGCAGTTCTTC
CASRRPGTAYNEQFF
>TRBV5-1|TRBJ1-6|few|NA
TGCGCCAGCAGCTTGGATGGACGGAATAATTCACCCCTCCACTTT
CASSLDGRNNSPLHF
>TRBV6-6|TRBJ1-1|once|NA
TGTGCCCGCAGTTACCCAGGCCGAGGGACTGAAGCTTTCTTT
CARSYPGRGTEAFF
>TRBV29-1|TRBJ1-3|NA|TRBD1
TGCAGCGGGGGGACAGGCACTGGAAACACCATATATTTT
CSGGTGTGNTIYF
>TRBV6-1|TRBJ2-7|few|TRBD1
TGTGCCAGCAGAACAGACAGGGATTTCTACGAGCAGTACTTC
CASRTDRDFYEQYF
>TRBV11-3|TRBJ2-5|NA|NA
TGTGCCAGCACCCATGGGGGGGCCAGGGAGACCCAGTACTTC
CASTHGGARETQYF
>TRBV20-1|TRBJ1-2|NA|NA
TGCAGTGCTAGACCCCTGCCGGGGGCGGGCGGCTACACCTTC
CSARPLPGAGGYTF
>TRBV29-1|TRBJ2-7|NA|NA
TGCAGCGGTGAGGGCGACGGGGCCTACGAGCAGTACTTC
CSGEGDGAYEQYF
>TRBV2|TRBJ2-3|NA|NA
TGTGCCAGCAGTGATTATACAGATACGCAGTATTTT
CASSDYTDTQYF
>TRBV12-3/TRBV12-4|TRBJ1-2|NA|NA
TGTGCCAGCAGTTTAGGGGGGAAAGGAGAGGATGGCTACACCTTC
CASSLGGKGEDGYTF
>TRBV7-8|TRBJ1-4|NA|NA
TGTGCCAGCAGCTTCTCGGGGGGCGGTGAAAAACTGTTTTTT
CASSFSGGGEKLFF
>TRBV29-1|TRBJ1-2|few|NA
TGCAGCGCCGAGGGGGGGGAGATCTATGGCTACACCTTC
CSAEGGEIYGYTF
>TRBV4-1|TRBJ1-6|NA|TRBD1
TGCGCCAGCAGCCAAGAAGGGGACAGGGAATCGACACCCCTCCACTTT
CASSQEGDRESTPLHF
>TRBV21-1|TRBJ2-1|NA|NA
TGTGCCAGCAGCATACCAGGGGGCAAGGGCAATGAGCAGTTCTTC
CASSIPGGKGNEQFF
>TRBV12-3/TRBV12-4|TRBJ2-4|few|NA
TGTGCCAGCAGTTTAGCTACTCCTATTCAGTACTTC
CASSLATPIQYF
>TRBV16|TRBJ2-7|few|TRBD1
TGTGCCAGCAGCCGGGACGGGACAGGGGGCTCCGAGCAGTACTTC
CASSRDGTGGSEQYF
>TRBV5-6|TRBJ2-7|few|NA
TGTGCCAGCAGCTTGGAGGGTGGCGCAAACGAGCAGTACTTC
CASSLEGGANEQYF
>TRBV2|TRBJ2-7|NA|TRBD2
TGTGCCAGCAGTGAAGCGCCGCGGGGGGCTATCTACGAGCAGTACTTC
CASSEAPRGAIYEQYF
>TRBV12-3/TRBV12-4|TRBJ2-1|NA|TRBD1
TGTGCCAGCACCCCAGGACAGGGTCTGGATAATGAGCAGTTCTTC
CASTPGQGLDNEQFF
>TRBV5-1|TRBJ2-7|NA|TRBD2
TGCGCCAGCAGCTTGGATAGTAGCGGGGGATACAATGAGCAGTACTTC
CASSLDSSGGYNEQYF
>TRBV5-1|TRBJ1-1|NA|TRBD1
TGCGCCAGCAGCTTAAATCCACTTGGACAGGGGGGGCCTGAAGCTTTCTTT
CASSLNPLGQGGPEAFF
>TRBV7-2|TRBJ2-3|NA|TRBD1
TGTGCCAGCAGCTCCGACAGGGACAAGCAGTATTTT
CASSSDRDKQYF
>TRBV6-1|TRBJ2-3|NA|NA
TGTGCCAGCAGTGTGAGGGGTACCGCCACAGATACGCAGTATTTT
CASSVRGTATDTQYF
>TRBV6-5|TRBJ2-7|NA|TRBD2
TGTGCCAGCAGTTACGGGCGAGCGGGGGCCTACGAGCAGTACTTC
CASSYGRAGAYEQYF
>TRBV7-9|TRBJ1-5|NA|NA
TGTGCCAGCAGCCCATTCGGGCCGGCCACAGGGTTAGGAGGCAGTCAGCCCCAGCATTTT
CASSPFGPATGLGGSQPQHF
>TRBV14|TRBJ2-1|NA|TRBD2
TGTGCCAGCAGCCAAGGGAGATTACTAGCGGGGGAATACAATGAGCAGTTCTTC
CASSQGRLLAGEYNEQFF
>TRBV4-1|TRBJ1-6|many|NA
TGCGCCAGCAGCCTCGAGCCGACAGGTTATTCACCCCTCCACTTT
CASSLEPTGYSPLHF
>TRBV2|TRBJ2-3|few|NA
TGTGCCAGCACCCGCGACGGGGGCCCCACAGATACGCAGTATTTT
CASTRDGGPTDTQYF
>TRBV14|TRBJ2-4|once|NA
TGTGCCGTCGGCCTTGGGAGGAACATTCAGTACTTC
CAVGLGRNIQYF
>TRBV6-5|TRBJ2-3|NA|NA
TGTGCCAGCAGTTACCAGGGGGGGTTCAGAGCAGATACGCAGTATTTT
CASSYQGGFRADTQYF
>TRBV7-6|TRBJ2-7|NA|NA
TGTGCCAGCAGCTCCGGGTTAAATCGCGGCTCCTACGAGCAGTACTTC
CASSSGLNRGSYEQYF
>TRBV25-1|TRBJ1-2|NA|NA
TGTGCCAGCAGTGAATTGGGACGGCTCTATGGCTACACCTTC
CASSELGRLYGYTF